The 22 T cell receptor beta chains below all came from one sample that was sequenced in a study of cytomegalovirus exposure and HLA in healthy donors (dated by TCRdb to the late 2010s). Libraries were prepared through the immunoSEQ multiplex PCR assay. For the multiplex PCR, a mixture combining 60 forward primers for TCR Vbeta segments and 13 reverse primers for TCR Jbeta segments was used. As stored in TCRdb, this immuneACCESS dataset retains in-frame rearrangements with V and J assigned. A fraction of the clones does not appear; measured against another copy, unresolved V genes explain less than half of the discrepancy, and the remainder lacks a known reason. The sample yields fewer than 70,000 clones; just under 70% were counted once. The ten biggest clones cover around 9.9% of the sample. The specimen sequenced was PBMCs. The source is a woman between 25 and 40 years old in good health and CMV-seronegative.

The chain couples TRBV2 to TRBJ1-5; TRBD1 might be the D (5 bases). This CDR3 region has 15 residues. CDR1 SNHLY and CDR2 FYNNEI come from the germline V gene. V was shortened by 4 bases and J by 3 bases, with 13 bases between the two germline ends. Here the CDR3 reads CASSVRQGANQPQHF. The CDR3 DNA reads TGTGCCAGCAGTGTAAGGCAGGGTGCCAATCAGCCCCAGCATTTT.

The sample holds one count of this clone. This sequence joins TRBV2 and TRBJ1-5; TRBD1 agrees at 8 bases. The germline V gene has CDR1 SNHLY and CDR2 FYNNEI. V lost 2 bases to trimming and J lost 3 bases; unmatched junction nucleotides: 6. The CDR3 runs to 16 residues. CDR3 region: CASSEMTGVINQPQHF. The CDR3 DNA follows: TGTGCCAGCAGTGAAATGACAGGGGTGATCAATCAGCCCCAGCATTTT. The variable domain in full, with the rest retrieved from reference TRBV2 and TRBJ1-5, is EPEVTQTPSHQVTQMGQEVILRCVPISNHLYFYWYRQILGQKVEFLVSFYNNEISEKSEIFDDQFSVERPDGSNFTLKIRSTKLEDSAMYFCASSEMTGVINQPQHFGDGTRLSIL.

This clone occurred a few times. The chain joins TRBV27 to TRBJ2-3; no reliable D call. The CDR3 loop spans 12 amino acids. V lost 5 bases and J lost 2, with 5 bases in between. From germline, CDR1 is MNHEY and CDR2 SMNVEV (reference sequence). The CDR3 sequence: CASSTNTDTQYF. The CDR3 region has the DNA TGTGCCAGCAGTACTAACACAGATACGCAGTATTTT.

In its sample, this clone was seen a few times. Other DNA sequences in this specimen translate into the identical CDR3. J is TRBJ1-6 and V is TRBV7-2; TRBD1 agrees at 11 bases. V shed 5 bases, J shed 6 bases, and the junction held 9 bases outside the gene matches. The CDR3 loop spans 17 amino acids. In germline, CDR1 is SGHTA, CDR2 FQGNSA. DNA for the CDR3: TGTGCCAGCAGCGGGGGTCAAGGGACAGGGGGTAATTCACCCCTCCACTTT. Its translation is CASSGGQGTGGNSPLHF.

This chain joins TRBV5-5 and TRBJ2-1; D is undetermined. The CDR3 has 13 residues. Germline CDR1 and CDR2: SGHKS and YYEKEE (reference sequence). With 4 bases removed from V and 8 bases from J, the gap between germline ends came to 13 bases. The CDR3 DNA is TGTGCCAGCAGCACCCCAGGATACGATGAGCAGTTCTTC. This encodes CASSTPGYDEQFF.

The genes are TRBV5-4 and TRBJ2-7; TRBD1 aligns across 7 bases. V lost 3 bases to trimming and J lost 3 bases; unmatched junction nucleotides: 6. The length of the CDR3 is 14 residues. Germline CDR1 SGHNT, CDR2 YYREEE (reference sequence). In DNA form, the CDR3 reads TGTGCCAGCAGCTCACGACAGGGATTCTACGAGCAGTACTTC. Translated, it gives CASSSRQGFYEQYF.

This CDR3 is CASKITGGEQYF. The CDR3, as DNA: TGTGCCAGCAAGATAACAGGGGGCGAGCAGTACTTC. V is TRBV6-1 and J is TRBJ2-7; 8 positions match TRBD1. This CDR3 spans 12 amino acids. V lost 7 bases and J lost 6; bases outside the gene matches: 5. The germline V gene encodes CDR1 MNHNS and CDR2 SASEGT.

This clone was seen only a few times. The rearrangement links TRBV11-3 to TRBJ2-5, with D possibly TRBD2 on 6 matching bases. V lost 3 bases and J lost 3, with 8 bases in between. The CDR3 runs 13 residues. CDR1 is SGHNT, CDR2 YENEEA, per germline. In DNA form, the CDR3 reads TGTGCCAGCAGCTTCGGGGGAGAAGAGACCCAGTACTTC. Its protein is CASSFGGEETQYF.

V gene TRBV18 combines with J gene TRBJ2-3; a weak D match, TRBD2 (6 bases). V was shortened by 6 bases and J by 3 bases, with 19 bases between the two germline ends. CDR1 and CDR2 (germline): KGHSH, LQKENI. The CDR3 consists of 16 residues. CDR3 loop: CASSPQRASATDTQYF. CDR3 bases: TGTGCCAGCTCGCCTCAGAGGGCTAGCGCAACAGATACGCAGTATTTT.

The chain recombines TRBV29-1 with TRBJ2-1; D possibly corresponds to TRBD2 (5 bases). The V end lost 7 bases, the J end lost 4 bases, and 17 bases lay between the germline ends. The germline V gene encodes CDR1 SQVTM and CDR2 ANQGSEA. The CDR3 is 14 amino acids. The CDR3 here is CSAVWTSVYNEQFF. CDR3 in DNA: TGCAGCGCTGTTTGGACTTCTGTTTACAATGAGCAGTTCTTC.

This clone came up once. The rearrangement joins TRBV2 to TRBJ1-4, with 8 positions matching TRBD1. The CDR3 consists of 15 residues. The V segment lost 1 base and the J segment 8 bases; nucleotides outside the gene matches: 6. Germline V gene sequence: CDR1 SNHLY, CDR2 FYNNEI. The CDR3 sequence is CASSEGGQGGEKLFF. CDR3 bases: TGTGCCAGCAGTGAAGGCGGACAGGGTGGGGAAAAACTGTTTTTT.

This clone was detected only once. The chain couples TRBV13 to TRBJ1-2, with 7 bases identical to TRBD1. Germline-derived CDR1 and CDR2 are PRHDT and FYEKMQ (reference sequence). The trim removed 5 bases at V and 5 bases at J, leaving 11 bases unmatched. The CDR3 is 15 residues long. CDR3 sequence (DNA): TGTGCCAGCAGCCTTGCAGGGGGAAACCAGTATGGCTACACCTTC. Translating gives CASSLAGGNQYGYTF. The variable domain in full, with the rest retrieved from reference TRBV13 and TRBJ1-2, is AAGVIQSPRHLIKEKRETATLKCYPIPRHDTVYWYQQGPGQDPQFLISFYEKMQSDKGSIPDRFSAQQFSDYHSELNMSSLELGDSALYFCASSLAGGNQYGYTFGSGTRLTVV.

This clone was found once. The genes are TRBV5-6 and TRBJ1-5; no reliable D call. The V end was cut by 4 bases, the J end by 1 base, with 12 bases between. The CDR3 loop spans 15 amino acids. Germline V gives CDR1 SGHDT, CDR2 YYEEEE. The CDR3 DNA sequence: TGTGCCAGCAGCCGGAGGCCAGAAAGCAATCAGCCCCAGCATTTT. Its protein product is CASSRRPESNQPQHF.

J is TRBJ2-1 and V is TRBV18, with 14 positions matching TRBD2. Trimming at V came to 2 bases and at J to 6 bases, leaving 6 bases not matched to a gene. The CDR3 extends over 17 amino acids. CDR1 and CDR2 (germline): KGHSH, LQKENI. CDR3 in amino acids: CASSPMTSGGAFNEQFF. CDR3 nucleotide sequence: TGTGCCAGCTCACCAATGACTAGCGGGGGGGCCTTCAATGAGCAGTTCTTC.

CDR3 in amino acids: CASSPAGQTNYGYTF. The CDR3 region has the DNA TGTGCCAGCAGTCCGGCGGGACAGACGAACTATGGCTACACCTTC. The chain couples TRBV6-1 to TRBJ1-2; 7 bases are a match to TRBD1. CDR3 length: 15 residues. CDR1 is MNHNS and CDR2 is SASEGT in the germline V gene. With 5 bases clipped from V and 2 bases from J, the junction kept 8 bases outside the gene matches.

The V gene is TRBV4-2, the J gene TRBJ1-5; 8 nucleotides line up with TRBD1. The CDR3 sequence is 15 residues long. V trimming: 1 base; J trimming: 4 bases; junction bases outside the gene matches: 3. Germline CDR1 and CDR2: LGHNA and YNFKEQ. The CDR3 region is CASSQGTGSNQPQHF. The CDR3 DNA is TGTGCCAGCAGCCAAGGGACAGGGTCAAATCAGCCCCAGCATTTT.

By share, this clone ranks as medium-sized (0.01 to 0.1%). The chain carries TRBV28 and TRBJ2-7; weak D call: TRBD2 (6 bases). CDR3 size: 14 residues. Per the germline V gene, CDR1 is MDHEN and CDR2 is SYDVKM. The V gene lost 5 bases and the J gene lost 3 bases, with 14 bases spanning the gap. The CDR3 region is CASSVRLEYYEQYF. As DNA, the CDR3 is TGTGCCAGCAGTGTCCGACTAGAGTACTACGAGCAGTACTTC. Supplemented by reference TRBV28 and TRBJ2-7, the full variable domain reads DVKVTQSSRYLVKRTGEKVFLECVQDMDHENMFWYRQDPGLGLRLIYFSYDVKMKEKGDIPEGYSVSREKKERFSLILESASTNQTSMYLCASSVRLEYYEQYFGPGTRLTVT.

The rearrangement joins TRBV7-3 to TRBJ1-1, with D possibly matching TRBD1 (6 bases). The CDR3 extends over 13 amino acids. The V and J ends lost 3 bases and 6 bases respectively, with 11 bases between them. In germline, CDR1 is SGHTA, CDR2 FQGTGA. The CDR3 here is CASSFISGAEAFF. As DNA, the CDR3 is TGTGCCAGCAGCTTTATTTCAGGGGCTGAAGCTTTCTTT.

This clone was seen many times. The V call is TRBV27, the J call TRBJ1-1; TRBD1 is a possible D gene (6 bases). This CDR3 is 14 amino acids long. CDR1 and CDR2 (germline): MNHEY, SMNVEV (reference sequence). The V end was cut by 7 bases, the J end by 0 bases, with 12 bases between. The CDR3 DNA is TGTGCCAGCAATTTCGACAGGCTGAACACTGAAGCTTTCTTT. It is translated as CASNFDRLNTEAFF.

This chain uses TRBV30 with TRBJ1-6; 12 positions match TRBD1. The CDR3 is 18 residues long. The V and J ends lost 4 bases and 7 bases, in that order; junction bases with no gene match: 14. Looked up from germline, CDR1 is GTSNPN and CDR2 is SVGIG (reference sequence). In nucleotides, the CDR3 is TGTGCCTGGAAACACGGGACAGGGGGCCGGCGGATAAATTCACCCCTCCACTTT. Its translation: CAWKHGTGGRRINSPLHF.

The J gene is TRBJ2-7, the V gene TRBV5-8; 11 bases are shared with TRBD2. Germline trimming cut 1 base from V and 9 bases from J; bases unmatched to any gene: 6. Germline V CDR1 and CDR2: SGHTS, YDEGEE. This CDR3 comprises 14 residues. The CDR3 nucleotides read TGTGCCAGCAGCTTGAGGGCTAGCGGGGGGCTGCAGTACTTC. It codes for CASSLRASGGLQYF. The full variable domain, rest sourced from reference TRBV5-8 and TRBJ2-7, is EAGVTQSPTHLIKTRGQQATLRCSPISGHTSVYWYQQALGLGLQFLLWYDEGEERNRGNFPPRFSGRQFPNYSSELNVNALELEDSALYLCASSLRASGGLQYFGPGTRLTVT.

The chain links TRBV7-2 to TRBJ2-2; no reliable D call. CDR1 is SGHTA, CDR2 FQGNSA, per germline. The CDR3 is made up of 16 amino acids. V was trimmed by 4 bases and J by 0 bases, leaving 12 bases between them. CDR3 loop: CASSYRLIANTGELFF. Here the CDR3 DNA reads TGTGCCAGCAGCTACCGACTTATCGCGAACACCGGGGAGCTGTTTTTT.